This T cell receptor (beta chain) is from a study of blood T cells in healthy people across ages (dated by TCRdb to the mid-2010s). Background on the whole study: In model experiments, roughly one uniquely barcoded TCR beta cDNA molecule per two T cells was captured by template switching. To track age-related changes in TCR beta repertoire diversity, the study relied on deep sequencing normalized with unique cDNA molecular identifiers. Donors were grouped into four age groups: young (average approximately 15 years), middle-aged (under 40), aged (roughly 62) and long-lived (roughly 80). To avoid experimental bias, donors of different ages were spread randomly across the sequencing lanes. Using the same blood draw, the study looked at two additional independent replicas of 1 million unique cDNA reads for two donors, one aged 18 to 30 and the other aged 80 or older. General conclusions and limits of the study: Because profiling used bulk unsorted PBMCs, naive and antigen-experienced compartments could not be compared conclusively. Donor CMV infection status was unknown, potentially confounding age-related changes in expanded clonotypes. Observed TCR beta diversity per million T cells fell roughly linearly with age, and a significant reduction was already apparent by age about 43. Compared with the aged group, the long-lived group had more naive CD4+ T cells, fewer expanded clones and increased TCR diversity, a pattern suggesting age selection. Estimates of total diversity based on one million sequenced T cells were considered lower bounds and underestimates. The percentage of naive T cells measured by flow cytometry correlated strongly with observed TCR beta diversity.

Donors were a few dozen systemically healthy Caucasian individuals from Russia aged roughly 6 to 100 years. Each donor gave approximately 9.4 milliliters of peripheral blood, drawn into EDTA-treated Vacutainer tubes. PBMCs were isolated by Ficoll-Paque density-gradient centrifugation, with at least 7 million obtained per sample. Total RNA, at least 5.5 micrograms per sample, was extracted from PBMCs with Trizol reagent. For every donor, an aliquot of PBMCs went through flow cytometry to measure the percentages of naive CD45RAhigh/CD27high T cells. Taken from the germline V gene, the CDR1 and CDR2 loops are MNHNS and SASEGT. CDR3 length: 15 amino acids, cysteine to phenylalanine. Only the CDR3 DNA stays, 45 bases, in frame from base 1. Libraries came from 5' RACE. For sequencing, an Illumina HiSeq 2500 was employed. The second PCR ran for about 6 to 12 cycles and used a J-beta primer mix along with a sample-barcoded 5' primer. Each TCR beta cDNA molecule received a unique molecular identifier from a template-switch 5' adaptor carrying 12 random nucleotides. At least 3 million CDR3-containing paired-end reads were obtained from each sample. The Mint cDNA synthesis kit, primed by a TRBC-specific oligonucleotide, was used to synthesize first-strand cDNA from all RNA. Following uracil-DNA glycosylase treatment, all cDNA underwent a first 18-cycle PCR with the universal primers M1SS and BC2_uni_R. The source study handled its data this way. For normalization, 1 million high-quality reads were randomly selected from each sample, with every read carrying a distinct molecular identifier. Instead of being binned into consensus sequences, reads with shared molecular identifiers were discarded. MiTCR, set to a Q25 quality threshold and the strictest error-elimination algorithm, was used for CDR3 identification, clonotype clustering and error correction. Lower-bound total TCR beta diversity was estimated with a nonparametric unseen species model using Euler transformation. TCRdb reworked the public reads: Q25 trimming with fastp, MiXCR clone assembly, productive beta chains retained. Under each unique CDR3 protein, matching rows form one entry showing the most common genes and DNA. The V and J calls here are based on TCRdb, not the publication. A total of 1.2 million to 1.5 million distinct CDR3 sequences appear in this sample, approximately 60% of them only once. The ten largest account for roughly 6.3% of the sample.

Turning to this clonotype: The specificity of this receptor is unknown. The junction shows a germline mismatch at one end, possibly a read error.

Sequenced material: blood. The chain links TRBV6-1 with TRBJ1-6; 5 matching bases give a weak D call of TRBD1. This sequence originates from a man aged 18 to 30 in good health. The bases are TGTGCCAGCAGTCAGACAGTGACCTATAATTCACCCCTCCATTTT. It translates to CASSQTVTYNSPLHF.